This T cell receptor (beta chain) is drawn from a study of T cell responses to AZD1222 COVID-19 vaccine. Whole-study findings and limits: No day 14 peak samples; only post-peak repertoires were characterized. Just six AZD1222 recipients were seropositive at baseline.

Sequencing was performed with immunoSEQ multiplex PCR; in TCRdb, only in-frame clones are kept and a portion is missing. The table includes about 170,000 clones, roughly 89% detected once. Germline loops: CDR1 SGHTS, CDR2 YDEGEE. The V and J ends lost 2 bases and 5 bases respectively, with 11 bases between them. The CDR3 consists of 14 residues. Comment on this clone: Antigen specificity is unknown.

The sequenced sample was peripheral blood, obtained 28 days after the second AZD1222 dose. The chain carries TRBV5-8 and TRBJ2-1; the D gene is possibly TRBD1 (6 bases). The clonotype was recovered from an adult who received the AZD1222 COVID-19 vaccine. CDR3 residues: CASSLGTLHNEQFF. The DNA of the CDR3 is TGTGCCAGCAGCTTAGGGACACTCCACAATGAGCAGTTCTTC.